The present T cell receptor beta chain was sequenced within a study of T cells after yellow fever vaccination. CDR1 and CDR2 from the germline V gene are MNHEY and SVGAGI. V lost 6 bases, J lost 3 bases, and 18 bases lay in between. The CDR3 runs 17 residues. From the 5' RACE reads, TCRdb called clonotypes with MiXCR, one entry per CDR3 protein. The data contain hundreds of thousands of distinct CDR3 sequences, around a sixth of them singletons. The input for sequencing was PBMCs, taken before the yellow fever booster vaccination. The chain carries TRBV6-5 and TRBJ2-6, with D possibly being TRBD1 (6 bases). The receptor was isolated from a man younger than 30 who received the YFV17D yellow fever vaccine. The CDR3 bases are TGTGCCAGCAGCCTCGGGACACTGCGGTATGGGGCCAACGTCCTGACTTTC. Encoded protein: CASSLGTLRYGANVLTF.